This T cell receptor beta chain was retrieved from a study of blood T cell repertoires in COVID-19. Study-level information: The cDNA or gDNA used as material had been derived from T cells, B-cell-depleted T cells, or PBMCs.

A note on this clone: The junction and the germline gene differ at one end; a read error may be behind it.

Authors' data handling: Nucleated cell counts were estimated from reference gene primer amplification. Sequenced by immunoSEQ multiplex PCR; TCRdb stores in-frame clones only, minus some. For V, J and clone size, that table is used; D and trimming come from the DNA. The table shows just over 150,000 clones, with around 93% occurring only once. This CDR3 comprises 14 residues. Germline CDR1 SGHRS, CDR2 YFSETQ. The material sequenced was peripheral blood. The origin of this receptor is a woman in her forties or fifties with acute or convalescent COVID-19. J is TRBJ1-1 and V is TRBV5-1; TRBD1 matches at 7 bases. DNA for the CDR3: TGCGCCAGCAGATTGGGACAGACGAACACTGAAGCTTTCTTT. The encoded protein is CASRLGQTNTEAFF.